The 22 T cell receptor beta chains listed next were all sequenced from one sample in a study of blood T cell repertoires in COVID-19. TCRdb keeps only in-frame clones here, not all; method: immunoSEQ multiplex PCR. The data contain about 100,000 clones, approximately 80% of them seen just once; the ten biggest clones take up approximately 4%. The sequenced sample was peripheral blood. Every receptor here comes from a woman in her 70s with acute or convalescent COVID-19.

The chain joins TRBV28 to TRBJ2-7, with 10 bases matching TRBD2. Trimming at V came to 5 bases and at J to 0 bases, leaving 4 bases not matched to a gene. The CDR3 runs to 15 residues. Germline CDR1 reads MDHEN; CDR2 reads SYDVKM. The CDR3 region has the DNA TGTGCCAGCAGTAGGACTAGCGGAGCCTCCTACGAGCAGTACTTC. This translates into CASSRTSGASYEQYF.

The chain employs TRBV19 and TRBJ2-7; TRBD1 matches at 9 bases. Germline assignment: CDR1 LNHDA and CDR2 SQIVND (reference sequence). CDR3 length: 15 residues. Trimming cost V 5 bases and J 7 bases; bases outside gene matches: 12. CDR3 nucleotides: TGTGCCAGTAGTGCACAGGGGGCCCCCATTGGTGAGCAGTACGTC. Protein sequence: CASSAQGAPIGEQYV.

As DNA, the CDR3 is TGTGCCAGCAGCTTAGATGGGACGGACAGAATGGGCAATCAGCCCCAGCATTTT. Encoded protein: CASSLDGTDRMGNQPQHF. The chain combines TRBV7-8 with TRBJ1-5; weak D call: TRBD1 (6 bases). Trimming took 1 base from V and 2 from J, leaving 18 bases between them. The CDR3 is 18 residues long. The germline V gene has CDR1 SGHVS and CDR2 FQNEAQ.

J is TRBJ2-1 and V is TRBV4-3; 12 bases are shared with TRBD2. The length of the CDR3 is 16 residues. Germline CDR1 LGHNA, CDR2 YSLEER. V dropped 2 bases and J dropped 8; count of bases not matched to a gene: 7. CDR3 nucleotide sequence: TGCGCCAGCAGCCAAAATCCGGGACTAGCGGGCGATGAGCAGTTCTTC. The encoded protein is CASSQNPGLAGDEQFF.

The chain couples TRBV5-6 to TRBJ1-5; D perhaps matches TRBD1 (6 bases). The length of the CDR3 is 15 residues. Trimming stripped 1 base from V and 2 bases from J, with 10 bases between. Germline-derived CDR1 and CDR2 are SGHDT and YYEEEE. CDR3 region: CASSLWGHGNQPQHF. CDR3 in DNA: TGTGCCAGCAGCTTGTGGGGACACGGCAATCAGCCCCAGCATTTT.

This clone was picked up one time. The CDR3 coding sequence is TGTGCCAGCAGCTCGACAGGTTCGAAGGGCTATGGCTACACCTTC. Encoded protein: CASSSTGSKGYGYTF. The chain carries TRBV7-9 and TRBJ1-2; possibly TRBD1 for D (6 bases). V lost 4 bases and J lost 4, with 16 bases in between. This CDR3 contains 15 residues. The germline CDR1 and CDR2 sequences are SEHNR and FQNEAQ (reference sequence).

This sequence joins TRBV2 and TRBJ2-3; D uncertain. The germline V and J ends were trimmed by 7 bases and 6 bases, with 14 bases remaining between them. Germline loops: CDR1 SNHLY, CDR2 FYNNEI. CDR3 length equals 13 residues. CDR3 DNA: TGTGCCAGCACCCCAGCGCAGAGGGATACGCAGTATTTT. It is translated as CASTPAQRDTQYF.

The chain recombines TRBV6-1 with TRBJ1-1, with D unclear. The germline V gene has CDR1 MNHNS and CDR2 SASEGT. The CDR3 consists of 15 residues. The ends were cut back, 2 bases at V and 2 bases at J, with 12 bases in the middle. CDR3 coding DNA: TGTGCCAGCAGTGAATTGGCCTCAGGAAACACTGAAGCTTTCTTT. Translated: CASSELASGNTEAFF.

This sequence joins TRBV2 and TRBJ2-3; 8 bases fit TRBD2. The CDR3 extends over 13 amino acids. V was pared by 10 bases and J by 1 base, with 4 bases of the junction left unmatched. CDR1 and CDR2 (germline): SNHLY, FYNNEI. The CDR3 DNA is TGTGCCACCCTACTAGCGGGCACAGATACGCAGTATTTT. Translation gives CATLLAGTDTQYF. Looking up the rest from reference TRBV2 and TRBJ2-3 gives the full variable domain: EPEVTQTPSHQVTQMGQEVILRCVPISNHLYFYWYRQILGQKVEFLVSFYNNEISEKSEIFDDQFSVERPDGSNFTLKIRSTKLEDSAMYFCATLLAGTDTQYFGPGTRLTVL.

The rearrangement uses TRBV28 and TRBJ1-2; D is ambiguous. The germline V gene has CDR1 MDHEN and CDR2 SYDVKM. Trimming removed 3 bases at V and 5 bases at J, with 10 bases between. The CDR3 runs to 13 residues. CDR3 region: CASSFLYLYGYTF. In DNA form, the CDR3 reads TGTGCCAGCAGTTTCCTATACCTATATGGCTACACCTTC.

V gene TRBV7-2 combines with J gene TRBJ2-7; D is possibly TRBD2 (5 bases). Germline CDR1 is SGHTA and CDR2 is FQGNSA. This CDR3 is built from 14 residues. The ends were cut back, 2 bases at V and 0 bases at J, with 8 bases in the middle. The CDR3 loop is CASSLNGNSYEQYF. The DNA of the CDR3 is TGTGCCAGCAGCTTAAACGGGAACTCCTACGAGCAGTACTTC.

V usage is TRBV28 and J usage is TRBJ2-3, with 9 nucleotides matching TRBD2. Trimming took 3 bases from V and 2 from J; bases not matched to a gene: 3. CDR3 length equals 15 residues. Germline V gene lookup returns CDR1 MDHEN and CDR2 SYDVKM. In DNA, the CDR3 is TGTGCCAGCAGTTTTGGCGGGGGGGACACAGATACGCAGTATTTT. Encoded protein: CASSFGGGDTDTQYF.

The CDR3 is CASSLAGVYGYTF. In DNA form, the CDR3 reads TGTGCCAGCAGTTTAGCAGGGGTCTATGGCTACACCTTC. This chain joins TRBV12-3 or TRBV12-4 and TRBJ1-2; TRBD1 is a possible D gene (5 bases). The V gene lost 0 bases and the J gene lost 4 bases, with 6 bases spanning the gap. The CDR3 consists of 13 residues.

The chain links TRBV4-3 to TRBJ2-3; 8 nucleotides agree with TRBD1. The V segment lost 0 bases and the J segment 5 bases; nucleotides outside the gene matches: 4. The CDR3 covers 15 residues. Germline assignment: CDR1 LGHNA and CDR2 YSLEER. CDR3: CASSQDRTGKDTQYF. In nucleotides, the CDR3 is TGCGCCAGCAGCCAAGATAGGACAGGGAAAGATACGCAGTATTTT.

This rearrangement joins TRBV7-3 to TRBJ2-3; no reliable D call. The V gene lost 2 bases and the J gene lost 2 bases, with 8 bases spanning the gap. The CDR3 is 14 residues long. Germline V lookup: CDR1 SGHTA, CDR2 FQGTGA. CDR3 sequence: CASSLLQFTDTQYF. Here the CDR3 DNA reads TGTGCCAGCAGCTTACTCCAGTTCACAGATACGCAGTATTTT.

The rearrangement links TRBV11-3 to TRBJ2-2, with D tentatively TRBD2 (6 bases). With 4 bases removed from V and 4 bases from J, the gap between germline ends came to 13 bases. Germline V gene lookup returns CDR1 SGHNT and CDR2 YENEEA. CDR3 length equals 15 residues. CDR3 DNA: TGTGCCAGCAGCTACACGGGAGTCTCCACCGGGGAGCTGTTTTTT. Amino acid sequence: CASSYTGVSTGELFF.

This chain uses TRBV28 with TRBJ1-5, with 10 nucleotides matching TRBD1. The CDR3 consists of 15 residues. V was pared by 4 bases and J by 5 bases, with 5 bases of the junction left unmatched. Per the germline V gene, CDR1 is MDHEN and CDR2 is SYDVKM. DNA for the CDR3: TGTGCCAGCAGTTCGTCCGGGACAGGGGATCAGCCCCAGCATTTT. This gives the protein CASSSSGTGDQPQHF.

The CDR3 DNA reads TGTGCCAGCGGCTATAGCGGGGGGGCTGCCGGGGAGCTGTTTTTT. It encodes CASGYSGGAAGELFF. The V and J genes are TRBV2 and TRBJ2-2, with 11 bases identical to TRBD2. Per the germline V gene, CDR1 is SNHLY and CDR2 is FYNNEI. V lost 8 bases, J lost 6 bases, and 8 bases stayed unmatched. The CDR3 runs 15 residues.

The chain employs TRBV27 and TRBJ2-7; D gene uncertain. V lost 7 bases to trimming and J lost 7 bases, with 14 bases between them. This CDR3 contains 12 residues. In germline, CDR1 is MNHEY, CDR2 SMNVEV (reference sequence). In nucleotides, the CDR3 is TGTGCCAGCATTACTGGGCTCGGAGAGCAGTACTTC. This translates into CASITGLGEQYF.

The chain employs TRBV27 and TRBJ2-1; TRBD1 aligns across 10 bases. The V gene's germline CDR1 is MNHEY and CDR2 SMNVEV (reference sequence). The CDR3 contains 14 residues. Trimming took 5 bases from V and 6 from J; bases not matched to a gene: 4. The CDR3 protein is CASSPRTGGNEQFF. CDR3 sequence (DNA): TGTGCCAGCAGTCCCCGGACAGGGGGCAATGAGCAGTTCTTC.

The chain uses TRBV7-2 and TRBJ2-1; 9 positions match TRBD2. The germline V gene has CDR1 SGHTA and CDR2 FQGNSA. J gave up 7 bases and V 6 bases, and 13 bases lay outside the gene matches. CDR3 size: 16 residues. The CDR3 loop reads CASSEAGGPPANEQFF. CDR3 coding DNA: TGTGCCAGCAGTGAGGCGGGAGGGCCCCCCGCGAATGAGCAGTTCTTC.

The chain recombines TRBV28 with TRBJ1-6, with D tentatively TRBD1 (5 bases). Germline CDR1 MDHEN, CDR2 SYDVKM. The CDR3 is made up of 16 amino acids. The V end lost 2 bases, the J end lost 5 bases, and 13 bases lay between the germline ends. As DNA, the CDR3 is TGTGCCAGCAGTTTAAGGGTATGGGGCCATAATTCACCCCTCCACTTT. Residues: CASSLRVWGHNSPLHF.